This T cell receptor (beta chain) was observed in a study of T cell changes during pregnancy in multiple sclerosis. The germline V gene has CDR1 SGHTA and CDR2 FQGNSA. V trimming: 0 bases; J trimming: 4 bases; junction bases outside the gene matches: 3. The CDR3 runs 15 residues. This clone was seen many times. The protocol was immunoSEQ multiplex PCR, while the TCRdb copy is restricted to in-frame clones and leaves out a portion. The sample carries 85,000 to 90,000 clones, roughly 94% recorded once. Sequenced here: peripheral blood, sampled after pregnancy. This sequence originates from a female donor in good health, enrolled as a control in a pregnancy study. V gene TRBV7-2 combines with J gene TRBJ1-2; 9 nucleotides agree with TRBD1. The CDR3 sequence: CASSLAGTGLYGYTF. The CDR3 coding sequence is TGTGCCAGCAGCTTAGCTGGGACAGGGCTCTATGGCTACACCTTC. Together with reference TRBV7-2 and TRBJ1-2, the CDR3 gives the full variable domain: GAGVSQSPSNKVTEKGKDVELRCDPISGHTALYWYRQSLGQGLEFLIYFQGNSAPDKSGLPSDRFSAERTGGSVSTLTIQRTQQEDSAVYLCASSLAGTGLYGYTFGSGTRLTVV.